The 28 T cell receptor beta chains presented below share a single source sample, sequenced in a study of Graves' ophthalmopathy and Graves' hyperthyroidism (dated by TCRdb to 2017 to 2018). Instrument used: Illumina HiSeq 2000. For repertoire sequencing, the TCR beta CDR3 regions were amplified from RNA transcripts. HTBI primers and the Qiagen OneStep RT-PCR kit were used in a first-round RT-PCR, which was followed by a second-round multiplex PCR, size selection and purification. The public reads were run again by TCRdb, first through fastp at Q25 and then through MiXCR, and only productive beta chains were kept. Rows are combined by CDR3 protein, so each entry shows the most common genes and DNA. The sample table records some 1.1 million distinct CDR3 sequences; roughly 35% of these occur just once. Around 10% of the sample comes from the top ten. The sample taken for sequencing was peripheral blood or thyroid tissue (not recorded which). All receptors derive from an adult man with Graves' hyperthyroidism.

This clonotype was recorded a few times. The chain employs TRBV7-2 and TRBJ2-5; 8 bases are shared with TRBD1. The CDR3 sequence is 15 residues long. Germline trimming cut 5 bases from V and 4 bases from J; bases unmatched to any gene: 9. Germline V gene sequence: CDR1 SGHTA, CDR2 FQGNSA. As DNA, the CDR3 is TGTGCCAGCAGCCCCTACCAGGGGGCAGGAGAGACCCAGTACTTC. Translated: CASSPYQGAGETQYF.

This clonotype was seen many times. The rearrangement uses TRBV20-1 and TRBJ2-7, with 8 bases matching TRBD2. The J segment lost 3 bases and the V segment lost 1 base, leaving 5 bases of the junction unmatched. CDR3 length equals 14 residues. CDR1 is DFQATT, CDR2 SNEGSKA, per germline (reference sequence). The CDR3 reads CSARVAGKIYEQYF. CDR3 sequence (DNA): TGCAGTGCTAGAGTAGCGGGAAAAATCTACGAGCAGTACTTC.

The V gene is TRBV15, the J gene TRBJ2-3, with 9 positions matching TRBD2. The CDR3 consists of 15 residues. J lost 5 bases, V lost 2 bases, and 5 bases had no gene match. Germline V gene lookup returns CDR1 LNHNV and CDR2 YYDKDF (reference sequence). The CDR3 region is CATSRNLAGRDTQYF. The CDR3 DNA sequence: TGTGCCACCAGCAGAAACCTAGCGGGGCGAGATACGCAGTATTTT.

This clonotype came up a few times. The chain couples TRBV12-3 or TRBV12-4 to TRBJ2-7; D is unresolved. The ends were cut back, 6 bases at V and 2 bases at J, with 20 bases in the middle. The CDR3 length is 16 residues. CDR3 in DNA: TGTGCCAGCAGCCCAGAGGTCACCCACCCTCCCTACGAGCAGTACTTC. Its translation is CASSPEVTHPPYEQYF.

This clonotype was observed at least ten times. This sequence joins TRBV20-1 and TRBJ1-2, with 7 bases lining up with TRBD1. Germline-derived CDR1 and CDR2 are DFQATT and SNEGSKA (reference sequence). Unmatched junction bases numbered 7, after V lost 3 bases and J lost 3 bases. The CDR3 runs to 14 residues. For the CDR3, the DNA is TGCAGTGCTAGCGGGGACAGCGACTACTATGGCTACACCTTC. This sequence encodes CSASGDSDYYGYTF.

V and J are TRBV19 and TRBJ1-1; TRBD1 might be the D (5 bases). CDR3 size: 14 residues. In germline, CDR1 is LNHDA, CDR2 SQIVND (reference sequence). The V gene lost 8 bases and the J gene lost 0 bases, with 13 bases spanning the gap. This CDR3 reads CASLPGNMNTEAFF. The CDR3 DNA reads TGTGCCAGTTTACCAGGGAACATGAACACTGAAGCTTTCTTT. The entire variable domain, with the rest obtained from reference TRBV19 and TRBJ1-1, is as follows: DGGITQSPKYLFRKEGQNVTLSCEQNLNHDAMYWYRQDPGQGLRLIYYSQIVNDFQKGDIAEGYSVSREKKESFPLTVTSAQKNPTAFYLCASLPGNMNTEAFFGQGTRLTVV.

This clonotype was detected only once. One junction end does not reproduce the germline sequence, and a read error may be involved. The CDR3 nucleotides are TGCGCCAGCAGCTCCGGTCGCTCGGGGGTAGAGACTCAGTGCTTC. This encodes CASSSGRSGVETQCF. This chain connects TRBV5-1 to TRBJ2-5; possibly TRBD2 for D (6 bases). Germline CDR1 is SGHRS and CDR2 is YFSETQ. This CDR3 spans 15 amino acids.

In its sample, this clonotype was seen many times. The chain employs TRBV7-8 and TRBJ1-2, with unresolved D. This CDR3 has 14 amino acids. Germline CDR1 is SGHVS and CDR2 is FQNEAQ. V was shortened by 1 base and J by 4 bases, with 10 bases between the two germline ends. The CDR3 sequence is CASSLGHAAYGYTF. The CDR3 DNA sequence: TGTGCCAGCAGCTTAGGTCACGCAGCCTATGGCTACACCTTC.

Comment on this clonotype: A much larger clone lies one base from this, so it may be a read error. The conserved final phenylalanine or tryptophan is absent from the CDR3, which likely points to a read error. The chain employs TRBV14 and TRBJ2-7, with D perhaps TRBD1 (6 bases). Germline CDR1 and CDR2: SGHDN and FVKESK. This CDR3 contains 13 residues. V was cut by 3 bases and J by 3 bases, with 9 bases left in between. CDR3 DNA: TGTGCCAGCAGCCATGAGGACAGCTACGAGCAGTACCTC. It yields the protein CASSHEDSYEQYL.

This chain uses TRBV7-9 with TRBJ2-7; D uncertain. Germline V CDR1 and CDR2: SEHNR, FQNEAQ (reference sequence). V lost 3 bases, J lost 5 bases, and 17 bases lay in between. The CDR3 is 15 residues long. CDR3: CASSLNSRAVNEQYF. As DNA, the CDR3 is TGTGCCAGCAGCTTGAATAGCCGGGCCGTTAACGAGCAGTACTTC.

The sample holds many counts of this clonotype. The V and J genes are TRBV19 and TRBJ1-1, with D perhaps matching TRBD1 (5 bases). The CDR3 covers 14 residues. The V end was cut by 3 bases, the J end by 4 bases, with 12 bases between. Per germline, CDR1 LNHDA and CDR2 SQIVND (reference sequence). This chain's CDR3 is CASSIYAGGTEAFF. The CDR3 coding sequence is TGTGCCAGTAGTATTTATGCCGGGGGCACTGAAGCTTTCTTT.

Many counts were recorded for this clonotype. The genes are TRBV10-2 and TRBJ2-5; D gene ambiguous. The CDR3 consists of 13 residues. Deletions cut 3 bases from V and 9 bases from J, with 14 bases between. Germline V CDR1 and CDR2: WSHSY, SAAADI. The CDR3 DNA reads TGCGCCAGCAGTGATGAGGTGGATGGGTCCCAGTACTTC. Translating gives CASSDEVDGSQYF.

This clonotype was counted many times. CDR3 DNA sequence: TGTGCCAGCAGCTTAGCGGAAGGGGTAGAGACCCAGTACTTC. It yields the protein CASSLAEGVETQYF. The V and J genes are TRBV7-2 and TRBJ2-5; D is possibly TRBD1 (5 bases). Trimming shortened V by 0 bases and J by 4 bases, and 9 bases separated the two germline ends. Germline V gene sequence: CDR1 SGHTA, CDR2 FQGNSA. The CDR3 is made up of 14 amino acids. The full variable domain, rest sourced from reference TRBV7-2 and TRBJ2-5, is GAGVSQSPSNKVTEKGKDVELRCDPISGHTALYWYRQSLGQGLEFLIYFQGNSAPDKSGLPSDRFSAERTGGSVSTLTIQRTQQEDSAVYLCASSLAEGVETQYFGPGTRLLVL.

This clonotype has ten or more counts. The chain has TRBV11-1 and TRBJ2-7; no definite D call. Deletions cut 5 bases from V and 3 bases from J, with 8 bases between. CDR3 length equals 12 residues. CDR1 is SGHAT and CDR2 is FQDESV in the germline V gene (reference sequence). For the CDR3, the DNA is TGTGCCAGCAGCGAGTACAACTACGAGCAGTACTTC. It encodes CASSEYNYEQYF.

The genes are TRBV6-5 and TRBJ1-5; 8 bases agree with TRBD1. CDR1 and CDR2 from the germline V gene are MNHEY and SVGAGI. CDR3 length: 15 residues. The trim removed 4 bases at V and 6 bases at J, leaving 8 bases unmatched. CDR3 loop: CASSWMDRASQPQHF. Written as DNA, the CDR3 is TGTGCCAGCAGTTGGATGGACAGGGCATCTCAGCCCCAGCATTTT.

This clonotype was observed a handful of times. The V gene is TRBV7-2, the J gene TRBJ2-7, with 13 nucleotides matching TRBD2. This CDR3 has 13 residues. V was clipped by 11 bases and J by 6 bases; unmatched bases: 7. Germline V CDR1 and CDR2: SGHTA, FQGNSA. In nucleotides, the CDR3 is TGTGCCTGGGCCGGGACTAGCGGGGTCGAGCAGTACTTC. The encoded protein is CAWAGTSGVEQYF.

This clonotype occurred a few times. This chain links TRBV6-5 with TRBJ2-7; 7 bases map to TRBD1. V was clipped by 5 bases and J by 7 bases; unmatched bases: 11. The CDR3 has 14 residues. Germline CDR1 MNHEY, CDR2 SVGAGI. CDR3 amino acids: CASSGKRGPGEQYF. CDR3 bases: TGTGCCAGCAGTGGAAAAAGGGGGCCCGGGGAGCAGTACTTC.

Many counts were recorded for this clonotype. J is TRBJ1-1 and V is TRBV10-3, with no clear D. The CDR3 sequence is 14 residues long. CDR1 and CDR2 from the germline V gene are ENHRY and SYGVKD. The V end lost 0 bases, the J end lost 0 bases, and 5 bases lay between the germline ends. This chain's CDR3 is CAISESDVNTEAFF. In DNA form, the CDR3 reads TGTGCCATCAGTGAGTCCGATGTGAACACTGAAGCTTTCTTT.

This chain joins TRBV6-1 and TRBJ2-7, with D perhaps matching TRBD2 (6 bases). V lost 9 bases to trimming and J lost 6 bases, with 24 bases between them. This CDR3 has 15 amino acids. CDR1 is MNHNS, CDR2 SASEGT, per germline. Written as DNA, the CDR3 is TGTGCCAGTCAGGAGGGCAGCCTACCTGGTGGCGAGCAGTACTTC. This encodes CASQEGSLPGGEQYF.

This clonotype was picked up many times. V and J are TRBV7-2 and TRBJ2-7; D is undetermined. From germline, CDR1 is SGHTA and CDR2 FQGNSA. The CDR3 loop spans 12 amino acids. V was cut by 4 bases and J by 6 bases, with 10 bases left in between. The DNA for the CDR3 is TGTGCCAGCAGCTCCTATTTCAGCGAGCAGTACTTC. Protein sequence: CASSSYFSEQYF.

This clonotype was seen only once. The rearrangement joins TRBV6-2 or TRBV6-3 to TRBJ2-7; 14 nucleotides align to TRBD2. CDR1 is MNHEY, CDR2 SVGEGT, per germline. The length of the CDR3 is 17 residues. J lost 5 bases, V lost 5 bases, and 11 bases had no gene match. This CDR3 reads CASSDRLAGGPVDEQYF. In DNA form, the CDR3 reads TGTGCCAGCAGTGACCGACTAGCGGGAGGGCCGGTCGACGAGCAGTACTTC.

This clonotype came up many times. This chain connects TRBV7-9 to TRBJ2-2; D is unclear. CDR1 is SEHNR, CDR2 FQNEAQ, per germline (reference sequence). Trimming shortened V by 1 base and J by 7 bases, and 4 bases separated the two germline ends. The CDR3 totals 12 residues. The CDR3 loop is CASSLGFGELFF. The CDR3, as DNA: TGTGCCAGCAGCTTAGGATTCGGGGAGCTGTTTTTT.

Of note for this clonotype: The junction departs from germline at one end; a sequencing error may be responsible. This chain uses TRBV5-6 with TRBJ2-7; unclear D gene. The CDR3 is made up of 15 amino acids. Germline V lookup: CDR1 SGHDT, CDR2 YYEEEE. The CDR3 protein is CASSLGPVPPYKQYF. The CDR3 region has the DNA TGTGCCAGCAGCTTAGGACCCGTCCCTCCCTACAAGCAGTACTTC.

This clonotype has a count of ten or more. The DNA for the CDR3 is TGTGCCAGCAGTTTAGCGAGACTAGCGGGAGACGAGCAGTACTTC. Its protein product is CASSLARLAGDEQYF. The V and J genes are TRBV12-3 or TRBV12-4 and TRBJ2-7; 12 positions agree with TRBD2. This CDR3 contains 15 residues. J lost 5 bases, V lost 0 bases, and 2 bases had no gene match.

With regard to this clonotype: Being one base from a much bigger clone, this may be a read error. The rearrangement uses TRBV9 and TRBJ2-5; 8 bases match TRBD1. CDR3 length: 17 residues. V dropped 3 bases and J dropped 5; count of bases not matched to a gene: 15. Germline V gene lookup returns CDR1 SGDLS and CDR2 YYNGEE. The DNA for the CDR3 is TGTGCCAGCAGCGCCCCACTTAGACGGACAGGGCAGGAGACCCAGTACTTC. This gives the protein CASSAPLRRTGQETQYF.

At least ten counts were recorded for this clonotype. This chain joins TRBV5-1 and TRBJ1-1; a possible D gene is TRBD1 (5 bases). This CDR3 is 14 amino acids long. Looked up from germline, CDR1 is SGHRS and CDR2 is YFSETQ. V was shortened by 2 bases and J by 5 bases, with 13 bases between the two germline ends. The CDR3 DNA follows: TGCGCCAGCAGCTTCCATAGAGGGGTTACTGAAGCTTTCTTT. Translation: CASSFHRGVTEAFF.

This clonotype was counted at least ten times. The J gene is TRBJ2-7, the V gene TRBV7-9, with 8 bases fitting TRBD1. The CDR3 is 15 amino acids. Germline CDR1 reads SEHNR; CDR2 reads FQNEAQ (reference sequence). Trimming cost V 3 bases and J 0 bases; bases outside gene matches: 4. The CDR3 DNA follows: TGTGCCAGCAGCTTTCGGGACAGGAGCTCCTACGAGCAGTACTTC. Translation gives CASSFRDRSSYEQYF.

This clonotype was found many times. This chain connects TRBV29-1 to TRBJ2-7, with 8 bases identical to TRBD1. CDR3 length: 11 residues. V gave up 5 bases and J gave up 5 bases; unmatched junction bases: 2. Germline loops: CDR1 SQVTM, CDR2 ANQGSEA. CDR3 sequence: CSVRTGNEQYF. The CDR3 DNA reads as TGCAGCGTTCGGACAGGGAACGAGCAGTACTTC.